The next 29 T cell receptor beta chains were all read from a single sample in a study of molecular identifiers for immune sequencing clone quantification. Using its own MiXCR run on the PCR reads, TCRdb lists one record per CDR3 protein. The data show about half a million distinct CDR3 sequences, with roughly 24% seen just once and around 0.79% held by the top ten. The source material was naive CD8+ T cells from blood, with Jurkat cell RNA spiked in. Described subset: FACS-sorted CD8+CD4-CCR7+CD45RA+ naive T cells. All receptors come from a human donor in good health. Some libraries in this study had Jurkat cell RNA spiked in.

The table lists this clonotype with a few counts. The chain employs TRBV6-5 and TRBJ1-2; no clear D. The germline CDR1 and CDR2 sequences are MNHEY and SVGAGI. There are 13 residues in the CDR3. V was trimmed by 5 bases and J by 8 bases, leaving 15 bases between them. The CDR3 sequence is CASSTAPVGGYTF. DNA of the CDR3: TGTGCCAGCAGTACTGCCCCGGTGGGGGGCTACACCTTC.

A remark on this clonotype: This may stem from a read error, because a much larger clone lies one nucleotide away. The CDR3 sequence: CGAPSSPGNEQYF. The CDR3 coding sequence is TGCGGTGCTCCCTCTTCCCCGGGGAACGAGCAGTACTTC. V and J are TRBV20-1 and TRBJ2-7; a possible D gene is TRBD2 (5 bases). This CDR3 contains 13 residues. CDR1 is DFQATT, CDR2 SNEGSKA, per germline (reference sequence).

With regard to this clonotype: The junction does not match germline at one end; this may be a read error. The chain employs TRBV30 and TRBJ2-3, with D tentatively TRBD2 (6 bases). This CDR3 has 15 residues. The germline V gene has CDR1 GTSNPN and CDR2 SVGIG (reference sequence). The CDR3 region is CARSVGGTSTDTQYF. CDR3 sequence (DNA): TGTGCCCGGAGTGTCGGCGGGACCAGCACAGATACGCAGTATTTT.

A few counts support this clonotype. The chain couples TRBV4-1 to TRBJ2-1; D not resolved. The CDR3 runs to 13 residues. V was shortened by 4 bases and J by 6 bases, with 10 bases between the two germline ends. Germline values: CDR1 MGHRA, CDR2 YSYEKL. The CDR3 DNA reads TGCGCCAGCAGCCCCCTGCCGGGCAATGAGCAGTTCTTC. Its protein product is CASSPLPGNEQFF.

This clonotype was seen at least ten times. The rearrangement joins TRBV20-1 to TRBJ2-3, with 8 positions matching TRBD1. V was pared by 6 bases and J by 5 bases, with 13 bases of the junction left unmatched. Germline V lookup: CDR1 DFQATT, CDR2 SNEGSKA (reference sequence). The CDR3 has 15 residues. The CDR3 sequence is CSARTQGAVEDTQYF. In DNA form, the CDR3 reads TGCAGTGCCAGAACCCAGGGGGCTGTCGAAGATACGCAGTATTTT.

This clonotype has just a few counts. V gene TRBV12-3 or TRBV12-4 combines with J gene TRBJ1-2; 11 bases are shared with TRBD1. V dropped 5 bases and J dropped 4; count of bases not matched to a gene: 6. There are 15 residues in the CDR3. Written as DNA, the CDR3 is TGTGCCAGCAGTCCGTCCGGGACAGGGGGCTATGGCTACACCTTC. Amino acids: CASSPSGTGGYGYTF.

In this sample, this clonotype turned up a few times. The chain carries TRBV9 and TRBJ2-3; D remains ambiguous. Germline lookup yields CDR1 SGDLS and CDR2 YYNGEE. V was pared by 3 bases and J by 7 bases, with 9 bases between. The CDR3 loop spans 12 amino acids. For the CDR3, the DNA is TGTGCCAGCAGCGGGGATCTGAATACGCAGTATTTT. Translating it yields CASSGDLNTQYF. Full variable domain (outside the CDR3, taken from reference TRBV9 and TRBJ2-3): DSGVTQTPKHLITATGQRVTLRCSPRSGDLSVYWYQQSLDQGLQFLIQYYNGEERAKGNILERFSAQQFPDLHSELNLSSLELGDSALYFCASSGDLNTQYFGPGTRLTVL.

This clonotype was counted ten times or more. The rearrangement uses TRBV30 and TRBJ2-3; unclear D gene. Germline CDR1 GTSNPN, CDR2 SVGIG (reference sequence). V was clipped by 2 bases and J by 2 bases, with 11 bases between them. The CDR3 runs to 14 residues. The DNA of the CDR3 is TGTGCCTGGAGTTTGGTTTCGACCACAGATACGCAGTATTTT. Translated: CAWSLVSTTDTQYF.

This clonotype was recorded a few times. The chain joins TRBV7-2 to TRBJ2-1; 7 bases are shared with TRBD2. The CDR3 sequence is 15 residues long. CDR1 SGHTA and CDR2 FQGNSA come from the germline V gene. Germline trimming cut 5 bases from V and 3 bases from J; bases unmatched to any gene: 7. CDR3 region: CASSPGTTNYNEQFF. As DNA, the CDR3 is TGTGCCAGCAGCCCCGGGACTACTAACTACAATGAGCAGTTCTTC.

This clonotype was recorded at least ten times. The rearrangement joins TRBV29-1 to TRBJ2-1; 8 positions match TRBD1. This CDR3 has 16 residues. Germline CDR1 reads SQVTM; CDR2 reads ANQGSEA. Trimming at V came to 0 bases and at J to 9 bases, leaving 13 bases not matched to a gene. The CDR3 sequence is CSVEDLADRAVLEQFF. The CDR3 bases are TGCAGCGTTGAAGATTTAGCGGACAGGGCGGTTCTTGAGCAGTTCTTC.

This clonotype was seen a few times. This chain uses TRBV27 with TRBJ2-1, with 7 bases aligning to TRBD2. The CDR3 extends over 15 amino acids. The trim removed 4 bases at V and 9 bases at J, leaving 12 bases unmatched. Looked up from germline, CDR1 is MNHEY and CDR2 is SMNVEV (reference sequence). The CDR3 coding sequence is TGTGCCAGCAGTTCGGTGACTAGCTCCGGCGTTGAGCAGTTCTTC. The encoded protein is CASSSVTSSGVEQFF.

The chain links TRBV14 to TRBJ2-7; D remains ambiguous. The CDR3 totals 14 residues. Trimming stripped 4 bases from V and 0 bases from J, with 10 bases between. From germline, CDR1 is SGHDN and CDR2 FVKESK. The CDR3 protein is CASSPTTDSYEQYF. CDR3 in DNA: TGTGCCAGCAGCCCCACGACGGACTCCTACGAGCAGTACTTC.

For this clonotype: Being one base from a much bigger clone, this may be a read error. Because the CDR3 is missing its conserved closing phenylalanine or tryptophan, this is likely a read error. This sequence joins TRBV4-1 and TRBJ2-1; possibly TRBD1 or TRBD2 for D (5 bases each). Germline CDR1 and CDR2: MGHRA and YSYEKL. The CDR3 has 15 residues. Trimming stripped 3 bases from V and 3 bases from J, with 12 bases between. CDR3 residues: CASSQTGTNYNEQFS. Here the CDR3 DNA reads TGCGCCAGCAGCCAGACCGGGACCAACTACAATGAGCAGTTCTCC.

To note about this clonotype: A much larger clone lies a single base off, so this may be a read error. A read error is likely, as this CDR3 ends without the conserved phenylalanine or tryptophan. The chain carries TRBV5-3 and TRBJ2-5; D not resolved. TRBV5-3 is marked as an open reading frame, function uncertain. The CDR3 runs to 15 residues. CDR3 sequence (DNA): TGTGCCAGCAGCTTGGTCTCGGGCTCCCAGGAGACCCAGTACCTC. Translation gives CASSLVSGSQETQYL.

This clonotype has only a few counts. The CDR3 is CASSQDLSGARYYGYTF. The CDR3 coding sequence is TGCGCCAGCAGCCAAGATCTGTCGGGGGCTCGGTACTATGGCTACACCTTC. V and J are TRBV4-3 and TRBJ1-2; TRBD1 might be the D (6 bases). Trimming took 0 bases from V and 3 from J, leaving 17 bases between them. Germline CDR1 LGHNA, CDR2 YSLEER. This CDR3 region has 17 residues.

This clonotype was found many times. The DNA of the CDR3 is TGCGCCAGCAGCCGCGACAGGGAAGCTGAGCAGTTCTTC. This codes for CASSRDREAEQFF. The chain employs TRBV4-3 and TRBJ2-1; 7 nucleotides line up with TRBD1. There are 13 residues in the CDR3. Germline V CDR1 and CDR2: LGHNA, YSLEER. The junction had 6 bases not matched to a gene; V was cut back by 4 bases and J by 9 bases.

The chain has TRBV6-2 or TRBV6-3 and TRBJ2-1; 12 nucleotides align to TRBD2. The CDR3 runs to 17 residues. Germline V gene sequence: CDR1 MNHEY, CDR2 SVGEGT. J gave up 0 bases and V 6 bases, and 6 bases lay outside the gene matches. The CDR3 DNA reads as TGTGCCAGCAGACGGTCGACTAGCGGGAGCTCCTACAATGAGCAGTTCTTC. Its translation: CASRRSTSGSSYNEQFF.

This clonotype was seen ten or more times. The V gene is TRBV4-3, the J gene TRBJ2-2; no definite D call. Germline CDR1 is LGHNA and CDR2 is YSLEER. CDR3 size: 13 residues. The V gene lost 0 bases and the J gene lost 4 bases, with 3 bases spanning the gap. In DNA form, the CDR3 reads TGCGCCAGCAGCCAAGACTCCACCGGGGAGCTGTTTTTT. It yields the protein CASSQDSTGELFF.

This clonotype appeared many times. The chain is built from TRBV30 and TRBJ2-3; no definite D call. Germline lookup yields CDR1 GTSNPN and CDR2 SVGIG (reference sequence). The germline V and J ends were trimmed by 2 bases and 2 bases, with 14 bases remaining between them. This CDR3 region has 15 residues. CDR3 region: CAWSTGRTNTDTQYF. Written as DNA, the CDR3 is TGTGCCTGGAGTACCGGACGGACGAACACAGATACGCAGTATTTT.

This clonotype was recorded a few times. This sequence joins TRBV7-9 and TRBJ1-2; 8 bases are a match to TRBD1. This CDR3 contains 14 residues. Germline CDR1 and CDR2: SEHNR and FQNEAQ (reference sequence). V was pared by 5 bases and J by 2 bases, with 4 bases of the junction left unmatched. CDR3 amino acids: CASSHGQGNYGYTF. CDR3 DNA: TGTGCCAGCAGCCACGGACAGGGAAACTATGGCTACACCTTC.

The chain uses TRBV30 and TRBJ2-7; D gene unclear. The CDR3 is made up of 13 amino acids. V was pared by 1 base and J by 3 bases, with 10 bases between. CDR1 GTSNPN and CDR2 SVGIG come from the germline V gene (reference sequence). The CDR3 DNA reads as TGTGCCTGGAGTGCTACGACCGACTACGAGCAGTACTTC. Translated, it gives CAWSATTDYEQYF.

This clonotype was counted a few times. The rearrangement joins TRBV7-9 to TRBJ2-7, with D uncertain. CDR3 length: 11 residues. Germline V gene sequence: CDR1 SEHNR, CDR2 FQNEAQ (reference sequence). V shed 5 bases and J shed 6 bases, with 8 bases lying between them. CDR3 sequence reads: CASSAYSEQYF. The CDR3 nucleotides read TGTGCCAGCAGCGCGTACAGCGAGCAGTACTTC.

This clonotype was recorded a few times. The chain couples TRBV7-9 to TRBJ2-5, with 8 bases lining up with TRBD1. This CDR3 spans 16 amino acids. V was pared by 1 base and J by 2 bases, with 6 bases of the junction left unmatched. Germline CDR1 SEHNR, CDR2 FQNEAQ (reference sequence). CDR3 protein: CASSLVGDRRQETQYF. DNA of the CDR3: TGTGCCAGCAGCTTAGTTGGGGACAGGAGGCAAGAGACCCAGTACTTC.

The chain recombines TRBV27 with TRBJ1-1; D is perhaps TRBD1 (6 bases). V was trimmed by 4 bases and J by 3 bases, leaving 12 bases between them. The germline V gene has CDR1 MNHEY and CDR2 SMNVEV (reference sequence). The CDR3 is made up of 14 amino acids. DNA of the CDR3: TGTGCCAGCAGTTCCTACAGGGAGGACACTGAAGCTTTCTTT. It encodes CASSSYREDTEAFF.

This sequence joins TRBV29-1 and TRBJ2-7; no firm D call. Germline CDR1 is SQVTM and CDR2 is ANQGSEA. Trimming took off 4 bases at V and 3 bases at J, with 10 bases between the two ends. The CDR3 has 12 amino acids. The CDR3 nucleotides are TGCAGCGTTGCGGGCAAGAACTACGAGCAGTACTTC. It encodes CSVAGKNYEQYF.

This clonotype was seen more than once but under ten times. This sequence joins TRBV6-6 and TRBJ2-5; 10 nucleotides match TRBD2. In germline, CDR1 is MNHNY, CDR2 SVGAGI (reference sequence). The length of the CDR3 is 16 residues. V shed 6 bases, J shed 1 base, and the junction held 8 bases outside the gene matches. The CDR3 protein is CASSPYLAGAQETQYF. In DNA form, the CDR3 reads TGTGCCAGCAGCCCCTACCTAGCGGGGGCCCAAGAGACCCAGTACTTC.

The J gene is TRBJ1-1, the V gene TRBV2; D may be TRBD1 (5 bases). This CDR3 spans 15 amino acids. From germline, CDR1 is SNHLY and CDR2 FYNNEI. V was pared by 7 bases and J by 1 base, with 16 bases between. CDR3 region: CASMGGLATNTEAFF. Here the CDR3 DNA reads TGTGCCAGCATGGGGGGACTAGCGACGAACACTGAAGCTTTCTTT.

This clonotype was found many times. The rearrangement joins TRBV13 to TRBJ2-5; D gene unclear. Germline CDR1 PRHDT, CDR2 FYEKMQ (reference sequence). V lost 5 bases and J lost 1, with 8 bases in between. The CDR3 covers 13 residues. CDR3 in DNA: TGTGCCAGCAGCCACGCCATCCAAGAGACCCAGTACTTC. Encoded protein: CASSHAIQETQYF.

Worth noting for this clonotype: This may arise from a read error, as a much more abundant clone is one base away. The chain couples TRBV6-5 to TRBJ2-1; 9 positions match TRBD2. Losses at the gene ends were 4 bases for V and 11 bases for J; bases not matched to a gene: 18. This CDR3 spans 17 amino acids. The V gene's germline CDR1 is MNHEY and CDR2 SVGAGI. CDR3 DNA: TGTGCCAGCAGTTCATCTAAAGCGGGAGGAAGAATCGATAAGCAGTTCTTC. Translated: CASSSSKAGGRIDKQFF.